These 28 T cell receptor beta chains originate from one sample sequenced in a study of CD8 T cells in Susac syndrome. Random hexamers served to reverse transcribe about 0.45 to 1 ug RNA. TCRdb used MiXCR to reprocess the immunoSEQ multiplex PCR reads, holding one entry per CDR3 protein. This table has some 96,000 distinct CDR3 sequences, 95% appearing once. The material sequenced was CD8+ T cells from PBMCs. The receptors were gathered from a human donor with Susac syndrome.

CDR3: CASSIGQSYEQYF. CDR3 bases: TGTGCCAGCAGCATAGGACAGTCCTACGAGCAGTACTTC. The chain joins TRBV7-6 to TRBJ2-7; D is possibly TRBD1 (6 bases). Trimming left V 5 bases short and J 1 base short, with 9 bases between. The CDR3 is 13 residues long. Per germline, CDR1 SGHVS and CDR2 FNYEAQ.

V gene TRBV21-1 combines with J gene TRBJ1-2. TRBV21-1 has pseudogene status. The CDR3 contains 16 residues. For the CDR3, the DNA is TGTGCCAGCAGCAAAGAAATGGCCGTCGGGGTCTATGGCTACACCTTC. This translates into CASSKEMAVGVYGYTF.

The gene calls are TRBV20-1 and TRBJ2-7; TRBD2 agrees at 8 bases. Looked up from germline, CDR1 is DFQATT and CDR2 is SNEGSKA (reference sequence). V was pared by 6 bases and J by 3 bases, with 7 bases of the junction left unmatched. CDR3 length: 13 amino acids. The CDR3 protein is CSARGASFYEQYF. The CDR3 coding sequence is TGCAGTGCGCGGGGGGCTTCTTTCTACGAGCAGTACTTC.

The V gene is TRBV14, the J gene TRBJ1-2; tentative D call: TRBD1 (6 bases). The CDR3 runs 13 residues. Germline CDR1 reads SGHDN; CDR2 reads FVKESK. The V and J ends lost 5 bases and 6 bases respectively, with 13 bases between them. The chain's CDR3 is CASSNRVGNGYTF. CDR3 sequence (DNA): TGTGCCAGCAGCAACAGGGTAGGAAATGGCTACACCTTC.

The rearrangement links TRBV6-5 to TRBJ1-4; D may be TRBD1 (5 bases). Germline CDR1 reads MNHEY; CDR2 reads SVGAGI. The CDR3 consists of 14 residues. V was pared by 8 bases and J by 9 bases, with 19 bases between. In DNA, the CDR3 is TGTGCCAGCGCCACCGGCGGGGGTTTCCAAAAACTGTTTTTT. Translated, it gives CASATGGGFQKLFF.

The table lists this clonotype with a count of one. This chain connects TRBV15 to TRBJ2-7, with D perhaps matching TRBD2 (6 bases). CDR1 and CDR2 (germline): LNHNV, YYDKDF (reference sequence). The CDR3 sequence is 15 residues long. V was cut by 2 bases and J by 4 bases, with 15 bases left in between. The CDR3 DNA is TGTGCCACCAGCAGAATAGGCAGGGAGGCTTACGAGCAGTACTTC. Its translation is CATSRIGREAYEQYF.

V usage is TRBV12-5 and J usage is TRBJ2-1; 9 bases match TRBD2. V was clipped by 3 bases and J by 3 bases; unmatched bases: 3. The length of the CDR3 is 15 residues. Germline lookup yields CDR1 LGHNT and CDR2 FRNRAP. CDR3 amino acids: CASGFTAGGYNEQFF. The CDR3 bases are TGTGCTAGTGGTTTCACAGCGGGAGGCTACAATGAGCAGTTCTTC.

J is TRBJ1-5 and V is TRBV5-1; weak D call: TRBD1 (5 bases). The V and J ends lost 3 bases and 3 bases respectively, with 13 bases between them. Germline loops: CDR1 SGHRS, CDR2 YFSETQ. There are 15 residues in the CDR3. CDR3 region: CASSWTGEVNQPQHF. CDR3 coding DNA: TGCGCCAGCAGCTGGACGGGGGAGGTCAATCAGCCCCAGCATTTT. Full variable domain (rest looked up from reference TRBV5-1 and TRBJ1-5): KAGVTQTPRYLIKTRGQQVTLSCSPISGHRSVSWYQQTPGQGLQFLFEYFSETQRNKGNFPGRFSGRQFSNSRSEMNVSTLELGDSALYLCASSWTGEVNQPQHFGDGTRLSIL.

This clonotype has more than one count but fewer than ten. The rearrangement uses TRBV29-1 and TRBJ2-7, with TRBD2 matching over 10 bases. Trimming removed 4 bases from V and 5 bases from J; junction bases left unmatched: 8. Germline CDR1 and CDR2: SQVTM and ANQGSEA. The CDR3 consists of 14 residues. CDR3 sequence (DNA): TGCAGCGTTGGGGGGGCTAGCGGGAGCCACGAGCAGTACTTC. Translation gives CSVGGASGSHEQYF.

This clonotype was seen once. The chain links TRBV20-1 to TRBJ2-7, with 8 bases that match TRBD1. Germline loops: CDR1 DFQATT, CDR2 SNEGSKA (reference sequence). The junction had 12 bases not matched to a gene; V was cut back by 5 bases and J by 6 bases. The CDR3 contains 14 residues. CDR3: CSAGRQGTFFEQYF. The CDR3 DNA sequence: TGCAGTGCTGGTCGACAGGGGACCTTTTTCGAGCAGTACTTC.

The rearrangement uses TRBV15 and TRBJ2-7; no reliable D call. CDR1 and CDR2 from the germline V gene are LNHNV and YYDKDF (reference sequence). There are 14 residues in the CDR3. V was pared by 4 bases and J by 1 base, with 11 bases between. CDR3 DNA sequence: TGTGCCACCAGCACCGATACAGCTTCCTACGAGCAGTACTTC. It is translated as CATSTDTASYEQYF.

The CDR3 DNA reads TGTGCCAGCTCACCGGCTGAGGACTATGGCTACACCTTC. It codes for CASSPAEDYGYTF. V and J are TRBV18 and TRBJ1-2; D ambiguous. The germline gives CDR1 KGHSH, CDR2 LQKENI. The germline V and J ends were trimmed by 3 bases and 3 bases, with 8 bases remaining between them. The CDR3 runs to 13 residues.

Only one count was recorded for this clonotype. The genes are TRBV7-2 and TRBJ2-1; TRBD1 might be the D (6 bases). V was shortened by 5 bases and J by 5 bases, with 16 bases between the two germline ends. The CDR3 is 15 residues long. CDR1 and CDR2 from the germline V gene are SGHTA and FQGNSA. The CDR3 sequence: CASSPFSQGNNEQFF. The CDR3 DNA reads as TGTGCCAGCAGCCCCTTCTCCCAGGGGAACAATGAGCAGTTCTTC.

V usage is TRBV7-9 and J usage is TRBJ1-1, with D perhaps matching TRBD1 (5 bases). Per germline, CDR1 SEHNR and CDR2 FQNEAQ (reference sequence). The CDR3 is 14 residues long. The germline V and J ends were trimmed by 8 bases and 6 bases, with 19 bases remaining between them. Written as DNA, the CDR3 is TGTGCCAGCGCCCCCCAGGCAGGGCTAGCTGAAGCTTTCTTT. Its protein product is CASAPQAGLAEAFF.

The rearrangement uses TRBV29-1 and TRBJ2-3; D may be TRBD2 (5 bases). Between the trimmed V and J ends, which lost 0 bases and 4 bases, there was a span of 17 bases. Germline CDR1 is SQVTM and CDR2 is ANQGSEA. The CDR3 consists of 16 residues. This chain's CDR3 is CSVEDPASSSADTQYF. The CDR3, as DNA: TGCAGCGTTGAAGATCCCGCTAGCTCGTCAGCAGATACGCAGTATTTT.

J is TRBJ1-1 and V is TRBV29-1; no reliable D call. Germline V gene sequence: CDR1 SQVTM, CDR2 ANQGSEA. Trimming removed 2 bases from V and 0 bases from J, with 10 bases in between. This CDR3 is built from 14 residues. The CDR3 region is CSVEIDKMNTEAFF. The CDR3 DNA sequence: TGCAGCGTTGAAATCGACAAGATGAACACTGAAGCTTTCTTT.

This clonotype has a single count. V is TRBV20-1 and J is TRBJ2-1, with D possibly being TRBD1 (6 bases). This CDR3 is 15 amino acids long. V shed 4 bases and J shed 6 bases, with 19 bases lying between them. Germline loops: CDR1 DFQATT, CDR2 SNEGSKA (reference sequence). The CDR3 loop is CSAIISQEGGNEQFF. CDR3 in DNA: TGCAGTGCTATAATTTCACAGGAAGGGGGCAATGAGCAGTTCTTC.

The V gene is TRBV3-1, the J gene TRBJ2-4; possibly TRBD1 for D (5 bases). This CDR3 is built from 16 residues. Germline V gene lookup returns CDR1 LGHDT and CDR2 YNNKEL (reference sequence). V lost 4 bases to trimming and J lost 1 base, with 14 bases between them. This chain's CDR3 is CASSLAATAAKNIQYF. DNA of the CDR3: TGTGCCAGCAGCCTAGCCGCGACAGCGGCCAAAAACATTCAGTACTTC.

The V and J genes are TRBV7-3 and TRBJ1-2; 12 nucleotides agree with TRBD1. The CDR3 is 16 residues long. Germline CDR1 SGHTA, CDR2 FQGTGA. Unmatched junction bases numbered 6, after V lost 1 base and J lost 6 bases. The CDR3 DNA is TGTGCCAGCAGCTTAAGAGGGGGACAGGGGGCCCATGGCTACACCTTC. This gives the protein CASSLRGGQGAHGYTF.

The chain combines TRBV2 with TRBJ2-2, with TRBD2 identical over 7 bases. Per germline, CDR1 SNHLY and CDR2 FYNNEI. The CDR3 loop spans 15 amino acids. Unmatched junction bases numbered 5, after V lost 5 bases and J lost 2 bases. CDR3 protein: CASSYRDYNTGELFF. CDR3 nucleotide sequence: TGTGCCAGCAGTTACCGGGACTACAACACCGGGGAGCTGTTTTTT.

The CDR3 region has the DNA TGTGCCAGTACGGGATCATTCTCTGGGGCCAACGTCCTGACTTTC. Residues: CASTGSFSGANVLTF. The chain couples TRBV6-1 to TRBJ2-6; D perhaps matches TRBD2 (5 bases). Trimming took 9 bases from V and 0 from J, leaving 12 bases between them. The CDR3 covers 15 residues. Germline V CDR1 and CDR2: MNHNS, SASEGT.

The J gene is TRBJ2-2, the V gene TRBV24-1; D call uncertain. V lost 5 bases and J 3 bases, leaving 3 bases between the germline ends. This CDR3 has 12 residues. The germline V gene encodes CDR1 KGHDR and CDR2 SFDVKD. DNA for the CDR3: TGTGCCACCAGTGGTGACACCGGGGAGCTGTTTTTT. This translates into CATSGDTGELFF.

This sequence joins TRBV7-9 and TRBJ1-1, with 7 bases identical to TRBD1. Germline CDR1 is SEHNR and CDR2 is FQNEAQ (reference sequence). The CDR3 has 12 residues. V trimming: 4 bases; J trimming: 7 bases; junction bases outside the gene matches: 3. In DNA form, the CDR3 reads TGTGCCAGCAGCTCCGGGACAGTTGAAGCTTTCTTT. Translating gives CASSSGTVEAFF.

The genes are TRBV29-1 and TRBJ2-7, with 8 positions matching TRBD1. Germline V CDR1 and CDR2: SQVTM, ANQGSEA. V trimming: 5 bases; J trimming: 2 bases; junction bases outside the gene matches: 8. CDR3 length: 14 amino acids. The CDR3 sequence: CSVQSGQGPYEQYF. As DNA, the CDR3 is TGCAGCGTTCAGTCCGGACAGGGACCCTACGAGCAGTACTTC.

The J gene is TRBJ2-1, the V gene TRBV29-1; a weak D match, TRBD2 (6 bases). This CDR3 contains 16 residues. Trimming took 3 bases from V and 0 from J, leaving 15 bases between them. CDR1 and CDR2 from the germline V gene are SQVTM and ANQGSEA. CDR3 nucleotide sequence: TGCAGCGTTGATGGGACTTCCTTAAGCTCCTACAATGAGCAGTTCTTC. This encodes CSVDGTSLSSYNEQFF.

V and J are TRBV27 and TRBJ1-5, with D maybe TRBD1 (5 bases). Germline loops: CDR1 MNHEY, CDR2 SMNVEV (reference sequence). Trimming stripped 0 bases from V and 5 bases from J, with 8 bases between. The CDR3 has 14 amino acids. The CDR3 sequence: CASSLSRGDQPQHF. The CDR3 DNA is TGTGCCAGCAGTTTATCCCGGGGCGATCAGCCCCAGCATTTT.

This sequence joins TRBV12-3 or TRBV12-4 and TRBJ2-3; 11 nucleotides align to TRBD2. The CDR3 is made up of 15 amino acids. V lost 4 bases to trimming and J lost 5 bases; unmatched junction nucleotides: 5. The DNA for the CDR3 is TGTGCCAGCAGTTCCCTAGCGGGGGGTCGAGATACGCAGTATTTT. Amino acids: CASSSLAGGRDTQYF.

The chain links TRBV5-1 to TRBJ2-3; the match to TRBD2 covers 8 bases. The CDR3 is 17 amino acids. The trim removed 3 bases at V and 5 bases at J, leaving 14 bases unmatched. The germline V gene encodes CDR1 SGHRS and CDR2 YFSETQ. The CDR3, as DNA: TGCGCCAGCAGCTCTACTGGCGGGGGGCCTGAGGGAGATACGCAGTATTTT. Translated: CASSSTGGGPEGDTQYF.